This T cell receptor (beta chain) was identified in a study of PD-1 blockade in classical Hodgkin lymphoma. Study-level information: Patients were infused with nivolumab 3 mg/kg every 2 weeks.

Using immunoSEQ multiplex PCR, the repertoire was profiled, and TCRdb retains in-frame clones only, with some absent. The data hold 70,000 or so clones, with 90% to 95% observed a single time. Every one of the patients relapsed after autologous stem cell transplantation (brentuximab vedotin exposure was variable). Complete response, partial response or progressive disease was each patient's best response. Losses at the gene ends were 1 base for V and 1 base for J; bases not matched to a gene: 11. Germline V CDR1 and CDR2: MGHRA, YSYEKL. This CDR3 comprises 18 residues. V gene TRBV4-1 combines with J gene TRBJ1-1, with TRBD1 identical over 8 bases. This sequence originates from a human donor with classical Hodgkin lymphoma. This material consisted of peripheral blood mononuclear cells (PBMCs), taken at baseline. CDR3 in DNA: TGCGCCAGCAGCCAAGGGAACAGGGGGTTTCTGGGGAACACTGAAGCTTTCTTT. It yields the protein CASSQGNRGFLGNTEAFF.